A selection of T cell receptor beta chains follows, all from one sample in a study of shared clonotypes between healthy human individuals. The repertoire was sequenced with immunoSEQ multiplex PCR; TCRdb's copy has only in-frame clones and lacks some. The table lists hundreds of thousands of clones, 76% of them singletons. Source material: PBMCs. The receptors here all came from a woman aged 35 to 49 in good health. Some clones in this sample may be carry-over from other donors' samples. CDR3s include the opening cysteine and the closing phenylalanine or tryptophan. The order of the fields is D gene, J gene, V gene, clone size, CDR3 DNA, CDR3 protein. D genes are given only for firm matches. Clone size, where shown, is once, few, many, or a class for clones that have expanded.

D: .
J: TRBJ2-3
V: TRBV28
size: .
DNA: TGTGCCAGCAGACCTGAGACAGGACAGCAGTATTTT
CDR3: CASRPETGQQYF

D: .
J: TRBJ2-7
V: TRBV5-1
size: few
DNA: TGCGCCAGCAGCCCCGGGGGGCCAGGCTACGAGCAGTACTTC
CDR3: CASSPGGPGYEQYF

D: .
J: TRBJ2-3
V: TRBV7-8
size: .
DNA: TGTGCCAGCAGCTTATGGACTGGGACGCGCACAGATACGCAGTATTTT
CDR3: CASSLWTGTRTDTQYF

D: .
J: TRBJ2-2
V: TRBV27
size: few
DNA: TGTGCCAGCAGTTCGGGGAGGAACACCGGGGAGCTGTTTTTT
CDR3: CASSSGRNTGELFF

D: TRBD1
J: TRBJ1-1
V: TRBV7-9
size: .
DNA: TGTGCCAGCAGCCAAATACAGGGGGTGAGGGCTGAAGCTTTCTTT
CDR3: CASSQIQGVRAEAFF

D: TRBD2
J: TRBJ2-2
V: TRBV7-9
size: .
DNA: TGTGCCAGCAGCCGCTTGGGGCTAGCGGGATCCGCCGGGGAGCTGTTTTTT
CDR3: CASSRLGLAGSAGELFF

D: TRBD2
J: TRBJ2-1
V: TRBV7-9
size: .
DNA: TGTGCCAGCAGCTTCGGGACTAGCGGGAGGTTGACCTACAATGAGCAGTTCTTC
CDR3: CASSFGTSGRLTYNEQFF

D: .
J: TRBJ2-3
V: TRBV20-1
size: many
DNA: TGCAGTGCTCTCAGCTCCTATACGCAGTATTTT
CDR3: CSALSSYTQYF

D: TRBD1
J: TRBJ2-7
V: TRBV5-1
size: .
DNA: TGCGCCAGCAGCGGACGGACAGGGGGCGAGTTCGAGCAGTACTTC
CDR3: CASSGRTGGEFEQYF

D: TRBD1
J: TRBJ2-3
V: TRBV4-2
size: .
DNA: TGTGCCAGCAGCACCCAGACAGGGCCAACAGATACGCAGTATTTT
CDR3: CASSTQTGPTDTQYF

D: TRBD1
J: TRBJ1-1
V: TRBV6-5
size: .
DNA: TGTGCCAGCAGTTTACAGGGGAAAGTAACTGAAGCTTTCTTT
CDR3: CASSLQGKVTEAFF

D: TRBD2
J: TRBJ2-7
V: TRBV28
size: .
DNA: TGTGCCAGCAGTCCCGGGACTAGCGGGAGCTCCTACGAGCAGTACTTC
CDR3: CASSPGTSGSSYEQYF

D: .
J: TRBJ2-2
V: TRBV5-1
size: .
DNA: TGCGCCAGCAGCTTGGGTTTACCAGGGGTCGGCGGCACCGGGGAGCTGTTTTTT
CDR3: CASSLGLPGVGGTGELFF